A single sample gave rise to the 3 T cell receptor beta chains below, sequenced in a study of early T cells in non-severe SARS-CoV-2 infection. Using its own MiXCR run on the 5' RACE reads, TCRdb lists one record per CDR3 protein. The table shows roughly 75,000 distinct CDR3 sequences, with roughly 9.4% occurring only once. Sequences were obtained from whole blood. Receptor source: an adult who was a healthcare worker with PCR-confirmed SARS-CoV-2 infection or an uninfected control (not recorded which).

This clonotype was detected many times. This chain joins TRBV4-1 and TRBJ2-7; D is perhaps TRBD2 (6 bases). The CDR3 contains 15 residues. From germline, CDR1 is MGHRA and CDR2 YSYEKL. V lost 1 base and J lost 1, with 11 bases in between. CDR3 sequence reads: CASSQGGGWSYEQYF. The CDR3 region has the DNA TGCGCCAGCAGCCAAGGGGGAGGATGGTCCTACGAGCAGTACTTC.

The chain uses TRBV13 and TRBJ2-3; 10 bases agree with TRBD2. CDR3 length: 14 residues. From germline, CDR1 is PRHDT and CDR2 FYEKMQ (reference sequence). V shed 3 bases and J 4 bases; nucleotides not matched to a gene: 1. In DNA, the CDR3 is TGTGCCAGCAGCTTGCTAGCGGGAGCAGATACGCAGTATTTT. Its translation is CASSLLAGADTQYF.

This clonotype was recorded many times. V gene TRBV7-6 combines with J gene TRBJ1-3; no reliable D call. Germline V gene data show CDR1 as SGHVS and CDR2 as FNYEAQ. V was trimmed by 3 bases and J by 8 bases, leaving 14 bases between them. The CDR3 runs 14 residues. The CDR3 region is CASSLVFSGDTIYF. The CDR3, as DNA: TGTGCCAGCAGCTTGGTGTTTTCTGGGGACACCATATATTTT.